This T cell receptor beta chain was documented in a study of shared clonotypes between healthy human individuals. Study results and caveats: Non-shared clonotypes had lower generation probabilities than clonotypes shared by all four sorted-subset donors. Inspection by rarefaction showed sorted-subset sequencing to be incomplete despite large depth. The authors sampled blood alone, and tissue repertoires likely differ.

Sequenced by immunoSEQ multiplex PCR; TCRdb stores in-frame clones only, minus some. The sample includes millions of clones, approximately 92% seen only once; the top ten take under 0.15%. This clone was seen once. Its antigen is as yet unknown. The sample consisted of naive CD4+ T cells sorted from blood. This sample's subset: CD45RA+ positively selected. This TCR derives from a man aged 18 to 29 in good health.

DNA of the CDR3: TGTGCCAGCTCACCACGGATTGGATACGAGCAGTACTTC. Its translation: CASSPRIGYEQYF. The V and J genes are TRBV18 and TRBJ2-7; D gene unclear. This CDR3 has 13 residues. Germline CDR1 is KGHSH and CDR2 is LQKENI. V was cut by 1 base and J by 4 bases, with 8 bases left in between.